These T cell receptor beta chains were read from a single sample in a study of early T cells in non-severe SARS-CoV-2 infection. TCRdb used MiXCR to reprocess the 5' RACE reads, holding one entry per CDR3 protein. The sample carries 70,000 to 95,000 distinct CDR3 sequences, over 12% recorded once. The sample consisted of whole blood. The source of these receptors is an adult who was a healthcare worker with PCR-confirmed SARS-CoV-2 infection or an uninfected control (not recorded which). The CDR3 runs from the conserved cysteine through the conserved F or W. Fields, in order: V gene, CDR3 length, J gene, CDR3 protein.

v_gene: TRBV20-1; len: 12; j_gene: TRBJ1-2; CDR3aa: CSARVGVYGYTF
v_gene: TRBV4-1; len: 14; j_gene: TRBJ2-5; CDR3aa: CASSFDRGGETQYF
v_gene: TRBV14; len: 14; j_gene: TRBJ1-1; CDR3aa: CASSQDRGGTEAFF
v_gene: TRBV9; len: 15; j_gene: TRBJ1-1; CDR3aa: CASSVDVGPNTEAFF
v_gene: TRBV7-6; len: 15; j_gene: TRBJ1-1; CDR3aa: CASSLGQGSNTEAFF
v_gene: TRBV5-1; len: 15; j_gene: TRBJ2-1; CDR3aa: CASVIGESSYNEQFF
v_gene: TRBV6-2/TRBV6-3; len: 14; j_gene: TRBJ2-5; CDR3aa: CASSYGIVQETQYF
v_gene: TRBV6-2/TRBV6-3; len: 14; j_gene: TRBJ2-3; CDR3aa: CASSPGASGGSQFF
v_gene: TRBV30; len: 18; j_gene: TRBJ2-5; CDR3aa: CAWSPKGAAGGVQETQYF
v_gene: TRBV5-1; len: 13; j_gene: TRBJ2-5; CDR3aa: CASSDRRGETQYF
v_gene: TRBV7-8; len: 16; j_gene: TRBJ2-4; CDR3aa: CASSPGTGLAKNIQYF
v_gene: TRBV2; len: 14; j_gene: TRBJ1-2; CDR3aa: CASHVDRGRQGYTF
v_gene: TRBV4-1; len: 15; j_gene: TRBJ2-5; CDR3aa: CASSQVGTAGETQYF
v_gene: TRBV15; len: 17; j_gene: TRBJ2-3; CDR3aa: CATSRDKMAPSTDTQYF
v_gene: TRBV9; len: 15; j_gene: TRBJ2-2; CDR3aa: CASSVVSTAPGELFF
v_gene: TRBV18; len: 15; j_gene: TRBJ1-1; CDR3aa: CASSPNRGLNTEAFF
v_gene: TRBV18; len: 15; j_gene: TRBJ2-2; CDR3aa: CASSIRQGSAGELFF
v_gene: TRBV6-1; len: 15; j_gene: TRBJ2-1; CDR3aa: CASSEAWDRGPEQFF
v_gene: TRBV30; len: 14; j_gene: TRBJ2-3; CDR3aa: CAWTPGLDTDTQYF
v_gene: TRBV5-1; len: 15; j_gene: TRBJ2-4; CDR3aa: CASSPQTGTGNIQYF
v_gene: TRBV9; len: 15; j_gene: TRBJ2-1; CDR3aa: CASSVSGTTRNEQFF
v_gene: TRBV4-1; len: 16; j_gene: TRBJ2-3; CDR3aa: CASSQETGRGADTQYF
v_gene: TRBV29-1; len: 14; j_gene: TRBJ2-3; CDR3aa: CSVEPGLEPDTQYF
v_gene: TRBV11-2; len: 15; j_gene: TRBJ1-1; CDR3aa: CASSLVQEVGTEAFF
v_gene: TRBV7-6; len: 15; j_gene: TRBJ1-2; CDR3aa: CASSLDPTDIGGYTF
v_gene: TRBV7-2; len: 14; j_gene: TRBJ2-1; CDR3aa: CASSLDGPLDEQFF
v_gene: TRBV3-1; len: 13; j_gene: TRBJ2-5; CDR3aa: CASGTTRQETQYF
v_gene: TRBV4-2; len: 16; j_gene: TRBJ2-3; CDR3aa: CASSQGGASLPDTQYF
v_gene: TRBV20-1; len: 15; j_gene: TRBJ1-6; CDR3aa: CSARELSSYNSPLHF
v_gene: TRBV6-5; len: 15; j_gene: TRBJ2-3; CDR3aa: CASSYSRGSADTQYF
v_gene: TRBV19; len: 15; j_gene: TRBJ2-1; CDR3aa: CASSIDRGQYNEQFF
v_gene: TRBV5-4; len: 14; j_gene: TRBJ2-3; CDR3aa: CASSPGGASDTQYF
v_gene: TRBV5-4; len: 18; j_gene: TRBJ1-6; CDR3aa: CASSGRDRGSGGNSPLHF
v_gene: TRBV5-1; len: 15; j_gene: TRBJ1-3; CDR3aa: CASSLAGGAGNTIYF
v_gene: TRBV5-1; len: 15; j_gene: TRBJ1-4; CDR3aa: CASSLGTFSNEKLFF
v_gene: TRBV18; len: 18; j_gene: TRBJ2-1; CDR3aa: CASSPPGGAGVSYNEQFF
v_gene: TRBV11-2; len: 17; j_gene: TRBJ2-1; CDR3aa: CASSPHSGLAGGNEQFF
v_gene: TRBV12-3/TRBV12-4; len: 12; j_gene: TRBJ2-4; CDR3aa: CATAIAKNIQYF
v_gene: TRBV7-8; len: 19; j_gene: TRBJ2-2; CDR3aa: CASSLERSTKFQNTGELFF
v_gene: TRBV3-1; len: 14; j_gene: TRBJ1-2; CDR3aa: CASSLDRLLGGYTF
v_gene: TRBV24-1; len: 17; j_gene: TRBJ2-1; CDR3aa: CATSEPTSRRSYNEQFF
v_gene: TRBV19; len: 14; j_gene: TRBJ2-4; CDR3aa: CASTPRWGENIQYF
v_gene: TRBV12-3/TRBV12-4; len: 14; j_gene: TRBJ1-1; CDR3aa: CASSLWGEGTEAFF
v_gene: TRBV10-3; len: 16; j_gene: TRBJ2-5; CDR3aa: CAISSRGTGGEETQYF
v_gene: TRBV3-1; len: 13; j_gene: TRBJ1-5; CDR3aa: CASSPSRTGAQHF
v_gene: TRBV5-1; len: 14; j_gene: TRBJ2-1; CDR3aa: CASSLGAGVNEQFF
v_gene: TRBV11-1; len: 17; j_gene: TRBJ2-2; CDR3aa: CASSLRGTGINTGELFF
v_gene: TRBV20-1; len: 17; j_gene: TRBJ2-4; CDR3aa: CSVSSSFTGAAKNIQYF
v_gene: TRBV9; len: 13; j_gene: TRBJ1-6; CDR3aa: CASSVDANSPLHF
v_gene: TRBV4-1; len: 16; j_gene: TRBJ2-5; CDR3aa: CASSHELSGGIETQYF
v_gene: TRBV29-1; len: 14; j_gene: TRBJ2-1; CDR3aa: CSVEPDRVSNEQFF
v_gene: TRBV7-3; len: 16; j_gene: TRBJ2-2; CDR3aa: CASSRGLAGPSGELFF
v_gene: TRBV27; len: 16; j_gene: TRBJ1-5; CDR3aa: CASREGIENSNQPQHF
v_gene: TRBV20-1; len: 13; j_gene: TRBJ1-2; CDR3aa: CSARELTGNGYTF
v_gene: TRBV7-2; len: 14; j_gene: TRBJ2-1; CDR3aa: CASSPRAANNEQFF
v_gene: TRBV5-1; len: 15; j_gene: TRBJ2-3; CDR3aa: CASSLVGFGTDTQYF
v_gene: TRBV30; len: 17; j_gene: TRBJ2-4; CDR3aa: CAWSVVRTGKAKNIQYF